This T cell receptor (beta chain) was recorded in a study of T cells in Graves' hyperthyroidism and ophthalmopathy (dated by TCRdb to between 2018 and 2021). Background for the entire study: Peripheral blood was sampled at the time of initial diagnosis, prior to any treatment. TCR V-J signatures able to tell the groups apart were searched for in a discovery cohort of 90 to 100 patients, of whom 43 had Graves' ophthalmopathy and roughly 58 had stable Graves' hyperthyroidism. An independent validation cohort of fewer than 20 hyperthyroidism patients and approximately 15 patients who later progressed to ophthalmopathy tested prospective prediction of ophthalmopathy. The 95 to 100 discovery patients were randomly divided into training and test sets at a 7:3 ratio. In addition, the study compared T-cell repertoires in thyroid tissue and in blood from about 6 Graves' hyperthyroidism patients. Following sampling, methimazole starting at 30 mg daily was given to hyperthyroidism patients, and high-dose intravenous methylprednisolone was given to ophthalmopathy patients. The paper reports TCR Vbeta CDR3 sequencing of over 120 peripheral blood samples: around 45 ophthalmopathy, about 75 hyperthyroidism and about 17 progressor patients.

Hyperthyroidism patients were newly diagnosed, with disease duration under 2 months, and aged 18 to 65 years. The study excluded patients with uncontrolled infections, other autoimmune diseases, pregnancy or lactation. Diagnoses were established on the basis of clinical symptoms, serum thyroxine and TRAb, thyroid ultrasound, and orbital computed tomography. For progressor patients, blood was drawn at the first diagnosis of hyperthyroidism, before any ophthalmopathy symptoms had appeared. Ficoll-Paque density gradient centrifugation was used to isolate PBMCs from about 9 ml of fresh peripheral blood. Patients classed as progressors first received a Graves' hyperthyroidism diagnosis and then went on to develop ophthalmopathy during follow-up. Trizol reagent was used to extract total RNA, and RNA quality was then checked on an Agilent 2100 Bioanalyzer. The TCR beta CDR3 regions were amplified from the RNA transcripts. A first-round RT-PCR of the TCR CDR3 used the HTBI primer set with the Qiagen OneStep RT-PCR kit. A second multiplex PCR round built the libraries, followed by size selection and purification. The libraries were sequenced on an Illumina HiSeq2000 using paired-end 100 bp reads. The published analysis was carried out like this. SOAPnuke was used to process the raw data, throwing out any read that contained adapters or uncalled bases, had a mean Phred below 15, or lacked an exact constant-primer or identifier match. COPE v1.2.5 was used to merge the high-quality paired reads, and each unique nucleotide sequence was defined as a clonotype. MiTCR v1.1 was used to align the clonotypes against IMGT TRBV, TRBD and TRBJ reference segments. Only V-J combinations with frequency above 0.0001, covering approximately 99% of repertoires, were analysed. A TCS score was defined as the ratio of F50 (clonal expansion) to E x V (chaos), with BLOSUM62-based TCRdist applied between CDR3 peptides within each V-J. Welch's t-statistics and random forest reduced 450 to 600 V-J features to 13, which were used in a naive Bayes classifier (R e1071). The public reads were quality trimmed at Q25 with fastp and then assembled into clones with MiXCR by TCRdb, keeping productive beta chains. Every entry covers one CDR3 protein and lists the most common genes and DNA from its rows. The V and J calls here are based on TCRdb, not the publication. This sample comprises nearly 600,000 distinct CDR3 sequences, approximately 15% of them detected only once. Jointly, the top ten make up more than 5% of the sample.

On this clonotype: It has no known antigen specificity. Base qualities are not at hand, and no much larger clone is one base apart.

The CDR3 goes from the cysteine to the phenylalanine over 16 residues. The DNA shown is the 48-base CDR3, in frame from base 1. CDR1 and CDR2 were assigned from the germline V gene as KGHSH and LQKENI. V is clipped by 3 bases and J by 1 base, and the sequence between their germline boundaries is 15 bases long. Results and caveats for the whole study, not just this receptor: A 13 V-J signature model separated ophthalmopathy from stable hyperthyroidism, with around 91% sensitivity and roughly 81% specificity in cross-validation and 80%/75% in testing. Sample size was not statistically predetermined, and blinding of investigators to group allocation was not performed. During validation, the model predicted progression to ophthalmopathy a median of roughly six months ahead of onset, with around 70% sensitivity and more than 72% specificity. Most expanded thyroid clonotypes (frequency above 0.001) were also detected in blood, a finding suggesting that blood repertoires may reflect thyroid immune responses.

Recombination linked TRBV18 to TRBJ1-1; the best D guess is TRBD1, with 5 bases matching. This receptor was obtained from a young woman with Graves' hyperthyroidism that later progressed to Graves' ophthalmopathy. The sequenced sample was blood. CDR3 loop: CASSPGPRGANTEAFF. The DNA sequence follows: TGTGCCAGCTCACCGGGGCCTAGGGGTGCGAACACTGAAGCTTTCTTT.